The 32 T cell receptor beta chains reported below all come from one sample, sequenced in a study of shared clonotypes between healthy human individuals. Clones were sequenced by immunoSEQ multiplex PCR, and TCRdb holds only the in-frame ones, with some missing. Counted here are 450,000 to 500,000 clones, 81% occurring once; the ten biggest clones make up over 9.5%. Material for sequencing was PBMCs. The receptors originated from a woman aged 35 to 49 in good health. Some clones in this sample may be carry-over from other donors' samples.

The chain is built from TRBV10-3 and TRBJ2-2; 12 bases align to TRBD2. V was pared by 2 bases and J by 3 bases, with 4 bases of the junction left unmatched. CDR1 is ENHRY, CDR2 SYGVKD, per germline. The CDR3 extends over 17 amino acids. CDR3 DNA sequence: TGTGCCATCAGTGAGAGCCCTAGCGGGAGGGACACCGGGGAGCTGTTTTTT. Its protein is CAISESPSGRDTGELFF.

A remark on this clone: One base separates it from a far larger clone, so it is likely a read error. The chain combines TRBV11-2 with TRBJ1-4; TRBD1 matches 7 bases. Germline V gene sequence: CDR1 SGHAT, CDR2 FQNNGV. The CDR3 totals 14 residues. The CDR3 loop reads CASSFDRVNENLFF. The CDR3 DNA reads as TGTGCCAGCAGCTTCGACAGGGTTAATGAAAACCTGTTTTTT.

In regard to this clone: A far larger clone differs by one base, so this is likely a read error. The same CDR3 also results from other DNA sequences found in this sample. J is TRBJ2-3 and V is TRBV30, with 7 positions matching TRBD2. Germline loops: CDR1 GTSNPN, CDR2 SVGIG (reference sequence). The CDR3 extends over 12 amino acids. CDR3 nucleotides: TGCGCCTGGAGTATAGGACTAGTAGGTTCTTCTTTT. It codes for CAWSIGLVGSSF.

This clone appeared many times. This sample includes further DNA sequences coding for the same CDR3. The chain has TRBV30 and TRBJ2-7; TRBD1 is a possible D gene (6 bases). V gave up 3 bases and J gave up 2 bases, with 11 bases separating them. CDR3 length: 13 residues. Germline V gives CDR1 GTSNPN, CDR2 SVGIG (reference sequence). The CDR3 bases are TGTGCCTGGAGCCGGGACACCCCCTACGAGCAGTACTTC. Translated, it gives CAWSRDTPYEQYF. The full variable domain, its missing parts supplied by reference TRBV30 and TRBJ2-7, is SQTIHQWPATLVQPVGSPLSLECTVEGTSNPNLYWYRQAAGRGLQLLFYSVGIGQISSEVPQNLSASRPQDRQFILSSKKLLLSDSGFYLCAWSRDTPYEQYFGPGTRLTVT.

The chain has TRBV28 and TRBJ2-5, with 7 bases aligning to TRBD1. CDR1 is MDHEN, CDR2 SYDVKM, per germline. The CDR3 sequence is 14 residues long. V was clipped by 7 bases and J by 0 bases; unmatched bases: 5. The chain's CDR3 is CASNMGQNQETQYF. CDR3 nucleotides: TGTGCCAGCAATATGGGACAGAACCAAGAGACCCAGTACTTC.

For this clone: One end of the junction fails to match germline, which may point to a read error. The genes are TRBV7-7 and TRBJ2-5; the D call may be TRBD1 or TRBD2 (5 bases each). The length of the CDR3 is 16 residues. Looked up from germline, CDR1 is SSHAT and CDR2 is FNYEAQ (reference sequence). CDR3 protein: CASSFLGLMGEETQYF. In DNA, the CDR3 is TGTGCTAGCAGCTTTCTGGGTCTTATGGGGGAAGAGACCCAGTACTTC.

The chain combines TRBV4-2 with TRBJ2-2; 11 bases agree with TRBD2. The CDR3 contains 16 residues. Germline CDR1 is LGHNA and CDR2 is YNFKEQ. With 4 bases clipped from V and 7 bases from J, the junction kept 8 bases outside the gene matches. The CDR3 protein is CASSPIAGGPLGELFF. In DNA form, the CDR3 reads TGTGCCAGCAGCCCTATAGCGGGAGGGCCCCTCGGGGAGCTGTTTTTT.

This chain uses TRBV19 with TRBJ2-5; D may be TRBD2 (6 bases). Per germline, CDR1 LNHDA and CDR2 SQIVND (reference sequence). The V and J ends lost 4 bases and 4 bases respectively, with 19 bases between them. CDR3 length: 16 amino acids. The CDR3 sequence: CASSNPASATRETQYF. The CDR3, as DNA: TGTGCCAGTAGTAATCCCGCTAGCGCCACCCGAGAGACCCAGTACTTC.

The V call is TRBV27, the J call TRBJ2-7; D remains ambiguous. This CDR3 is built from 14 residues. V lost 4 bases and J lost 4, with 14 bases in between. In germline, CDR1 is MNHEY, CDR2 SMNVEV (reference sequence). This CDR3 reads CASSSPLVIYEQYF. As DNA, the CDR3 is TGTGCCAGCAGTTCTCCTTTAGTTATATACGAGCAGTACTTC.

V usage is TRBV10-2 and J usage is TRBJ2-3, with 9 bases identical to TRBD2. The V segment lost 3 bases and the J segment 5 bases; nucleotides outside the gene matches: 6. This CDR3 spans 15 amino acids. CDR1 is WSHSY, CDR2 SAAADI, per germline. The CDR3, as DNA: TGCGCCAGCAGTGAAGCGGGAGGCCCCGGAGATACGCAGTATTTT. This sequence encodes CASSEAGGPGDTQYF.

This clone was observed once. The J gene is TRBJ1-6, the V gene TRBV7-2, with TRBD1 matching 8 bases. With V trimmed by 5 bases and J by 17 bases, 14 bases remained unmatched. The CDR3 runs to 14 residues. Germline assignment: CDR1 SGHTA and CDR2 FQGNSA. CDR3 nucleotide sequence: TGTGCCAGCAGCCCCGGACAGGGTCGCTCCACGTTCCACTTT. It is translated as CASSPGQGRSTFHF.

Regarding this clone: A single base is all that separates this from a far larger clone, so a read error is likely. The same CDR3 is also encoded by other DNA sequences in this sample. This rearrangement joins TRBV27 to TRBJ1-1; D remains ambiguous. Germline CDR1 is MNHEY and CDR2 is SMNVEV (reference sequence). The CDR3 loop spans 14 amino acids. Deletions cut 2 bases from V and 5 bases from J, with 12 bases between. The CDR3 DNA reads as TGTGCCAGCAGTTTAGTACGGGGAGGGACTGAAGCTTTCTTT. It codes for CASSLVRGGTEAFF.

The genes are TRBV18 and TRBJ2-5, with TRBD2 identical over 9 bases. V shed 2 bases, J shed 2 bases, and the junction held 6 bases outside the gene matches. This CDR3 comprises 16 residues. The germline gives CDR1 KGHSH, CDR2 LQKENI. CDR3 in amino acids: CASSPSGLAVQETQYF. CDR3 nucleotides: TGTGCCAGCTCACCATCGGGACTAGCCGTTCAAGAGACCCAGTACTTC.

The V and J genes are TRBV5-4 and TRBJ1-1; D perhaps matches TRBD1 (5 bases). This CDR3 comprises 16 residues. V lost 0 bases and J lost 3, with 15 bases in between. The germline CDR1 and CDR2 sequences are SGHNT and YYREEE (reference sequence). The chain's CDR3 is CASSLVTVVEDTEAFF. The CDR3 coding sequence is TGTGCCAGCAGCTTGGTGACAGTGGTTGAGGACACTGAAGCTTTCTTT.

This clone was recorded once. It differs at one base from a far larger clone, so likely a read error. The gene calls are TRBV16 and TRBJ1-1, with D possibly being TRBD1 (5 bases). Germline loops: CDR1 KGHSY, CDR2 FQNENV. The CDR3 has 13 residues. Trimming took off 2 bases at V and 1 base at J, with 5 bases between the two ends. Here the CDR3 reads CASSQGQNTEAFF. The CDR3 DNA follows: TGTGCCAGCAGCCAAGGACAGAACACTGAAGCTTTCTTT.

The CDR3 bases are TGCGCCAGCAGCGTAGACAGGGGATCAACAGATACGCAGTATTTT. Encoded protein: CASSVDRGSTDTQYF. The rearrangement uses TRBV5-1 and TRBJ2-3, with 8 bases lining up with TRBD1. The germline CDR1 and CDR2 sequences are SGHRS and YFSETQ. The CDR3 spans 15 residues. V shed 4 bases and J 3 bases; nucleotides not matched to a gene: 7.

Note on this clone: With a far larger clone one base away, a read error is the likely cause. This CDR3 is also generated by other DNA sequences in the sample. J is TRBJ2-2 and V is TRBV6-6; perhaps TRBD2 as D (5 bases). Germline CDR1 reads MNHNY; CDR2 reads SVGAGI (reference sequence). The CDR3 has 16 residues. CDR3 region: CASSYSTGKNTGELFF. CDR3 bases: TGTGCCAGTAGTTACTCGACCGGGAAAAACACCGGGGAGCTGTTTTTT.

This clone was counted a single time. This rearrangement joins TRBV9 to TRBJ2-7, with D hard to call. V was clipped by 0 bases and J by 5 bases, with 6 bases between them. This CDR3 is built from 12 residues. Germline V gene sequence: CDR1 SGDLS, CDR2 YYNGEE. The CDR3 coding sequence is TGTGCCAGCAGCGTAGATGGTGACGAGCAGTACTTC. The encoded protein is CASSVDGDEQYF.

With regard to this clone: A clone one base away is much larger, so this may be a read error. The CDR3 loop is CTSSPSPGLFNEQFF. CDR3 nucleotides: TGTACCAGCAGCCCCAGCCCGGGACTCTTCAATGAGCAGTTCTTC. V and J are TRBV7-3 and TRBJ2-1; D is perhaps TRBD2 (6 bases). The length of the CDR3 is 15 residues. The germline CDR1 and CDR2 sequences are SGHTA and FQGTGA.

The genes are TRBV5-1 and TRBJ1-4; 7 bases align to TRBD1. The V gene end was trimmed by 4 bases and the J gene end by 12 bases; junction bases not matched to a gene: 9. This CDR3 region has 13 residues. Germline V gene data show CDR1 as SGHRS and CDR2 as YFSETQ. The CDR3 loop reads CASSLTGQIELFF. CDR3 DNA: TGCGCCAGCAGCCTAACGGGACAGATAGAACTGTTTTTT.

Details on this clone: It is likely a read error: a sequence one base away is far more abundant. The same CDR3 arises from other DNA sequences in this sample as well. V and J are TRBV5-6 and TRBJ1-3; no definite D call. Germline-derived CDR1 and CDR2 are SGHDT and YYEEEE. The CDR3 loop spans 14 amino acids. The CDR3 reads CASSRTQTGNTIYF. CDR3 nucleotide sequence: TGTGCCAGCAGCCGGACCCAAACGGGAAATACCATATATTTT.

The gene calls are TRBV7-3 and TRBJ2-6; D is possibly TRBD1 or TRBD2 (5 bases each). The ends were cut back, 5 bases at V and 0 bases at J, with 11 bases in the middle. The germline V gene encodes CDR1 SGHTA and CDR2 FQGTGA. CDR3 length equals 16 residues. For the CDR3, the DNA is TGTGCCAGCAGCATGGGACCGAGCTCTGGGGCCAACGTCCTGACTTTC. Protein: CASSMGPSSGANVLTF.

This chain connects TRBV7-3 to TRBJ2-1; TRBD1 might be the D (6 bases). CDR1 SGHTA and CDR2 FQGTGA come from the germline V gene. The ends were cut back, 3 bases at V and 4 bases at J, with 13 bases in the middle. This CDR3 is built from 15 residues. This chain's CDR3 is CASSFRMGAYNEQFF. The CDR3 DNA sequence: TGTGCCAGCAGCTTCCGTATGGGGGCATACAATGAGCAGTTCTTC.

For this clone: This is likely an artifact of a read error, given a far larger clone one base away. This specimen includes other DNA sequences encoding the same CDR3. This sequence joins TRBV6-6 and TRBJ1-5; D is unclear. The CDR3 has 14 residues. Germline V gene sequence: CDR1 MNHNY, CDR2 SVGAGI (reference sequence). The V gene lost 9 bases and the J gene lost 1 base, with 13 bases spanning the gap. The CDR3 region is CASVGALSNQPQHF. The CDR3 region has the DNA TGTGCCAGTGTCGGCGCCTTGAGCAATCAGCCCCAGCATTTT.

Comment on this clone: A single base is all that separates this from a far larger clone, so a read error is likely. The chain carries TRBV29-1 and TRBJ2-2, with TRBD2 as a possible D gene (5 bases). Trimming left V 4 bases short and J 6 bases short, with 21 bases between. Germline V gene lookup returns CDR1 SQVTM and CDR2 ANQGSEA. The CDR3 contains 16 residues. The CDR3 reads CSVGASRSLLSGELFF. The CDR3 coding sequence is TGCAGCGTTGGGGCTAGCAGGAGCCTCTTGTCCGGGGAGCTGTTTTTT.

In this sample, this clone turned up a few times. V gene TRBV7-8 combines with J gene TRBJ2-2; D uncertain. Germline values: CDR1 SGHVS, CDR2 FQNEAQ. The CDR3 loop spans 15 amino acids. Trimming removed 1 base from V and 3 bases from J, with 9 bases in between. CDR3 loop: CASSLVVLHTGELFF. The DNA for the CDR3 is TGTGCCAGCAGCTTAGTTGTCCTTCACACCGGGGAGCTGTTTTTT.

The V gene is TRBV28, the J gene TRBJ2-4; a possible D gene is TRBD2 (6 bases). The CDR3 covers 14 residues. V was trimmed by 3 bases and J by 11 bases, leaving 17 bases between them. Germline assignment: CDR1 MDHEN and CDR2 SYDVKM. The CDR3, as DNA: TGTGCCAGCAGTTTTTCACTAGGGGAGGCCTTTCAGTACTTC. Protein: CASSFSLGEAFQYF.

This chain joins TRBV5-1 and TRBJ1-4, with a weak D call TRBD1 (5 bases). V lost 0 bases and J 14 bases, leaving 17 bases between the germline ends. The CDR3 loop spans 14 amino acids. The germline gives CDR1 SGHRS, CDR2 YFSETQ. Written as DNA, the CDR3 is TGCGCCAGCAGCTTGGATTCGCCGGAGGGACGCCTGTTTTTT. Its translation: CASSLDSPEGRLFF.

The rearrangement uses TRBV15 and TRBJ2-3, with D tentatively TRBD2 (7 bases). The CDR3 is made up of 15 amino acids. The germline V gene has CDR1 LNHNV and CDR2 YYDKDF (reference sequence). Between the trimmed V and J ends, which lost 5 bases and 3 bases, there was a span of 15 bases. The CDR3 sequence: CATSGWEGGTDTQYF. The CDR3 region has the DNA TGTGCCACCAGCGGCTGGGAGGGGGGGACAGATACGCAGTATTTT.

Details on this clone: The sample holds other DNA sequences that translate to the same CDR3. V usage is TRBV19 and J usage is TRBJ1-1, with 7 bases matching TRBD1. With 3 bases clipped from V and 1 base from J, the junction kept 2 bases outside the gene matches. CDR3 length: 14 amino acids. Germline V gene lookup returns CDR1 LNHDA and CDR2 SQIVND (reference sequence). The CDR3 bases are TGTGCCAGTAGTATCCCAGGGGGGAACACTGAAGCTTTCTTT. Translating gives CASSIPGGNTEAFF.

The chain joins TRBV9 to TRBJ2-7; no clear D. CDR1 SGDLS and CDR2 YYNGEE come from the germline V gene. The V end was cut by 4 bases, the J end by 1 base, with 6 bases between. The CDR3 totals 12 residues. This CDR3 is CASSSLSYEQYF. The CDR3 DNA reads as TGTGCCAGCAGCTCCCTATCCTACGAGCAGTACTTC.

Details on this clone: This likely reflects a read error, since a far larger clone is one base away. V gene TRBV4-1 combines with J gene TRBJ1-1; D gene unclear. CDR3 length: 14 amino acids. Germline CDR1 MGHRA, CDR2 YSYEKL. Trimming pared 5 bases from V and 0 bases from J, leaving 10 bases between. The CDR3 DNA reads as TGCGCCAGCAGCTCCAGGTTGCTGAACACTGAAGCTTTCTTT. The encoded protein is CASSSRLLNTEAFF.